This T cell receptor beta chain was recorded in a study of blood T cells in healthy people across ages. Findings and caveats of the study: A conclusive naive versus antigen-experienced comparison was prevented by the unsorted PBMCs.

The CDR3 runs to 16 residues. Germline V gives CDR1 MGHRA, CDR2 YSYEKL. Trimming at V came to 3 bases and at J to 0 bases, leaving 7 bases not matched to a gene. Together with a sample-barcoded 5' primer, a J-beta primer mix was included in a second PCR lasting about 7 to 11 cycles. Each TCR beta cDNA got a 12-nucleotide random molecular identifier. TCRdb reprocessed the 5' RACE reads with MiXCR, giving one entry per CDR3 protein. The sample shows around 710,000 distinct CDR3 sequences, roughly 43% of them seen only once. This clonotype came up many times. What it binds is unknown. The genes are TRBV4-1 and TRBJ1-1; 7 bases map to TRBD1. The clonotype originates from an older woman in good health. Sample: blood. The CDR3 reads CASSHPGQQMNTEAFF. CDR3 nucleotides: TGCGCCAGCAGCCACCCGGGACAGCAAATGAACACTGAAGCTTTCTTT.